The 27 T cell receptor beta chains below were found in one sample sequenced in a study of CD8+CD57+ T cells in acquired aplastic anemia. Patients included in sequencing had previously demonstrated CD8+CD57+ cell expansion by flow cytometry. Using genomic DNA as the template, TCR beta VDJ and CDR3 profiling was carried out. In TCRdb, the reads were re-called with MiXCR into one record per CDR3 protein. The sample has under 200,000 distinct CDR3 sequences, under 50% seen once. The sequencing input was sorted CD4+, CD8+, or CD8+CD57+ T cells (not recorded which) from PBMCs. The receptors were sampled from a human donor with aplastic anemia.

This clonotype has at least ten counts. The chain couples TRBV4-2 to TRBJ2-1; 11 bases are shared with TRBD1. CDR3 length: 16 residues. V dropped 3 bases and J dropped 1; count of bases not matched to a gene: 2. CDR1 and CDR2 (germline): LGHNA, YNFKEQ. The CDR3, as DNA: TGTGCCAGCAGCCAGGGACAGGGGGGTTCCTACAATGAGCAGTTCTTC. It yields the protein CASSQGQGGSYNEQFF.

This clonotype was picked up a small number of times. CDR3 coding DNA: TGTGCCAGCAGCTCGGGACAGTCGAACACCGGGGAGCTGTTTTTT. Residues: CASSSGQSNTGELFF. This chain uses TRBV7-6 with TRBJ2-2, with TRBD1 matching 7 bases. Germline trimming cut 4 bases from V and 0 bases from J; bases unmatched to any gene: 2. The CDR3 sequence is 15 residues long. From germline, CDR1 is SGHVS and CDR2 FNYEAQ.

This clonotype was counted ten times or more. The CDR3 loop reads CASSVFDSGATDTQYF. The CDR3 coding sequence is TGTGCCAGCAGCGTATTCGATAGCGGGGCCACAGATACGCAGTATTTT. V usage is TRBV9 and J usage is TRBJ2-3; 8 bases agree with TRBD2. The V and J ends lost 1 base and 2 bases, in that order; junction bases with no gene match: 6. CDR3 length equals 16 residues. Per germline, CDR1 SGDLS and CDR2 YYNGEE. Supplemented by reference TRBV9 and TRBJ2-3, the full variable domain reads DSGVTQTPKHLITATGQRVTLRCSPRSGDLSVYWYQQSLDQGLQFLIQYYNGEERAKGNILERFSAQQFPDLHSELNLSSLELGDSALYFCASSVFDSGATDTQYFGPGTRLTVL.

The gene calls are TRBV7-2 and TRBJ1-2, with 8 bases that match TRBD1. With 5 bases clipped from V and 5 bases from J, the junction kept 10 bases outside the gene matches. CDR1 and CDR2 from the germline V gene are SGHTA and FQGNSA. The length of the CDR3 is 15 residues. The CDR3 nucleotides read TGTGCCAGCAGCCTAACGGACAGGGTGTTTTATGGCTACACCTTC. Translated, it gives CASSLTDRVFYGYTF.

This chain joins TRBV30 and TRBJ1-5; possible D gene TRBD1, 5 bases. The CDR3 is made up of 13 amino acids. Trimming shortened V by 0 bases and J by 6 bases, and 9 bases separated the two germline ends. Germline values: CDR1 GTSNPN, CDR2 SVGIG (reference sequence). CDR3 residues: CAWSVAGCQPQHF. DNA for the CDR3: TGTGCCTGGAGTGTAGCAGGGTGTCAGCCCCAGCATTTT.

The chain recombines TRBV7-7 with TRBJ2-2; 8 nucleotides align to TRBD2. Germline-derived CDR1 and CDR2 are SSHAT and FNYEAQ (reference sequence). This CDR3 spans 15 amino acids. V dropped 5 bases and J dropped 4; count of bases not matched to a gene: 6. In DNA, the CDR3 is TGTGCCAGCAGCCCGACGGGGGGGCTCACCGGGGAGCTGTTTTTT. Its protein is CASSPTGGLTGELFF.

There are a few counts of this clonotype. The genes are TRBV29-1 and TRBJ2-7, with D perhaps matching TRBD2 (6 bases). Germline V gene lookup returns CDR1 SQVTM and CDR2 ANQGSEA. This CDR3 is built from 13 residues. The V gene lost 6 bases and the J gene lost 3 bases, with 15 bases spanning the gap. Here the CDR3 reads CSVGGGRIYEQYF. The CDR3 DNA reads TGCAGCGTCGGGGGAGGACGGATCTACGAGCAGTACTTC.

The sample holds a few counts of this clonotype. The chain uses TRBV18 and TRBJ2-2; D call uncertain. The CDR3 is 15 amino acids. Germline CDR1 and CDR2: KGHSH and LQKENI. V was trimmed by 2 bases and J by 2 bases, leaving 9 bases between them. The CDR3 coding sequence is TGTGCCAGCTCACCAGCGATGCCCAACACCGGGGAGCTGTTTTTT. Its protein is CASSPAMPNTGELFF.

Relative to its sample, this clonotype is medium-sized. The V and J genes are TRBV24-1 and TRBJ2-3; D remains unclear. Germline assignment: CDR1 KGHDR and CDR2 SFDVKD. Trimming left V 6 bases short and J 1 base short, with 7 bases between. The CDR3 has 13 amino acids. In nucleotides, the CDR3 is TGTGCCACCAGTAGTGCGGGCACAGATACGCAGTATTTT. Translated: CATSSAGTDTQYF.

The CDR3 is CASSLHALAEYYEQYF. In DNA form, the CDR3 reads TGTGCCAGCAGCTTACATGCACTAGCGGAGTACTACGAGCAGTACTTC. The V and J genes are TRBV11-2 and TRBJ2-7; 8 bases map to TRBD2. The CDR3 extends over 16 amino acids. V trimming: 2 bases; J trimming: 3 bases; junction bases outside the gene matches: 9. Per germline, CDR1 SGHAT and CDR2 FQNNGV.

This clonotype was observed a few times. A much larger clone differs by one base, so this may be a read error. The rearrangement joins TRBV6-1 to TRBJ2-3, with D hard to call. Between the trimmed V and J ends, which lost 5 bases and 3 bases, there was a span of 3 bases. The CDR3 contains 11 residues. Germline values: CDR1 MNHNS, CDR2 SASEGT. The CDR3: CASSHTDTQYF. The CDR3, as DNA: TGTGCCAGCAGTCATACAGATACGCAGTATTTT.

In its sample, this clonotype was seen many times. V and J are TRBV9 and TRBJ2-7, with 8 nucleotides matching TRBD1. V was pared by 4 bases and J by 2 bases, with 11 bases of the junction left unmatched. Germline V gene lookup returns CDR1 SGDLS and CDR2 YYNGEE. The length of the CDR3 is 16 residues. The CDR3 loop reads CASSPGFGQGTYEQYF. The CDR3 nucleotides are TGTGCCAGCAGCCCGGGTTTTGGACAGGGAACCTACGAGCAGTACTTC.

The V call is TRBV7-8, the J call TRBJ2-7; D call uncertain. The CDR3 sequence is 14 residues long. V dropped 6 bases and J dropped 2 bases, with 14 bases sitting between them. In germline, CDR1 is SGHVS, CDR2 FQNEAQ. The CDR3 region has the DNA TGTGCCAGCAGTTTGGATCTCTTCGCCTACGAGCAGTACTTC. Amino acids: CASSLDLFAYEQYF.

This clonotype showed up many times. The gene calls are TRBV7-2 and TRBJ2-2; 13 bases map to TRBD2. This CDR3 region has 15 residues. CDR1 is SGHTA and CDR2 is FQGNSA in the germline V gene. V shed 5 bases, J shed 10 bases, and the junction held 7 bases outside the gene matches. CDR3 coding DNA: TGTGCCAGCAGCCGAACTAGCGGGGGGGGCGTGGAGCTGTTTTTT. Its protein product is CASSRTSGGGVELFF.

Ten or more counts support this clonotype. This sequence joins TRBV14 and TRBJ2-1, with D unclear. Germline CDR1 and CDR2: SGHDN and FVKESK. There are 15 residues in the CDR3. V was clipped by 4 bases and J by 5 bases, with 15 bases between them. CDR3 sequence reads: CASSLGLRSHNEQFF. The DNA for the CDR3 is TGTGCCAGCAGCCTGGGCCTTCGAAGCCACAATGAGCAGTTCTTC.

This clonotype was seen repeatedly, ten times or more. The CDR3 DNA sequence: TGTGCCAGCAGTTTAGGGGGGGGGGCGGATCAGCCCCAGCATTTT. It codes for CASSLGGGADQPQHF. V gene TRBV12-3 or TRBV12-4 combines with J gene TRBJ1-5; a weak D match, TRBD1 (6 bases). CDR3 size: 15 residues. V was cut by 1 base and J by 5 bases, with 12 bases left in between.

The chain couples TRBV7-3 to TRBJ2-7; 8 bases map to TRBD2. This CDR3 contains 15 residues. CDR1 is SGHTA and CDR2 is FQGTGA in the germline V gene. The junction had 6 bases not matched to a gene; V was cut back by 3 bases and J by 2 bases. The CDR3 DNA is TGTGCCAGCAGCTTTGGGAGCGGGAGCCCCTACGAGCAGTACTTC. This encodes CASSFGSGSPYEQYF.

This clonotype showed up just a few times. The genes are TRBV5-4 and TRBJ2-5; 16 bases match TRBD2. V gave up 4 bases and J gave up 4 bases; unmatched junction bases: 7. The CDR3 totals 17 residues. Germline values: CDR1 SGHNT, CDR2 YYREEE (reference sequence). The CDR3 DNA follows: TGTGCCAGCAGCCCCGGGACTAGCGGGGGGGCCAGAGAGACCCAGTACTTC. As protein: CASSPGTSGGARETQYF.

The chain combines TRBV19 with TRBJ2-5, with D possibly being TRBD1 or TRBD2 (5 bases each). Per the germline V gene, CDR1 is LNHDA and CDR2 is SQIVND (reference sequence). Trimming left V 6 bases short and J 5 bases short, with 10 bases between. There are 12 residues in the CDR3. CDR3 sequence: CASSGAGETQYF. In DNA, the CDR3 is TGTGCCAGTAGCGGGGCAGGGGAGACCCAGTACTTC.

Comments on this clonotype: A read error is likely, as this CDR3 ends without the conserved phenylalanine or tryptophan. This chain joins TRBV9 and TRBJ2-7, with TRBD1 matching over 7 bases. The germline CDR1 and CDR2 sequences are SGDLS and YYNGEE. This CDR3 is built from 15 residues. Here the CDR3 DNA reads TGTGCCAGCAGCGTACGGGACAGTCTCGCCTACGGGCAGTACTCC. This codes for CASSVRDSLAYGQYS.

This clonotype was seen once. The gene calls are TRBV10-3 and TRBJ2-1, with TRBD2 identical over 11 bases. The CDR3 runs 16 residues. V was clipped by 2 bases and J by 2 bases; unmatched bases: 2. The V gene's germline CDR1 is ENHRY and CDR2 SYGVKD. CDR3 loop: CAISETSGGAYNEQFF. CDR3 coding DNA: TGTGCCATCAGTGAGACTAGCGGGGGCGCCTACAATGAGCAGTTCTTC.

In this sample, this clonotype turned up many times. The chain carries TRBV5-1 and TRBJ1-1; D ambiguous. CDR1 SGHRS and CDR2 YFSETQ come from the germline V gene. The CDR3 contains 13 residues. Trimming pared 1 base from V and 1 base from J, leaving 5 bases between. The CDR3 loop reads CASSLRTNTEAFF. For the CDR3, the DNA is TGCGCCAGCAGCTTGCGCACGAACACTGAAGCTTTCTTT. Full variable domain (outside the CDR3, taken from reference TRBV5-1 and TRBJ1-1): KAGVTQTPRYLIKTRGQQVTLSCSPISGHRSVSWYQQTPGQGLQFLFEYFSETQRNKGNFPGRFSGRQFSNSRSEMNVSTLELGDSALYLCASSLRTNTEAFFGQGTRLTVV.

V usage is TRBV7-9 and J usage is TRBJ2-7; D is unclear. The V gene lost 6 bases and the J gene lost 5 bases, with 14 bases spanning the gap. The length of the CDR3 is 13 residues. Germline V gene data show CDR1 as SEHNR and CDR2 as FQNEAQ (reference sequence). CDR3 DNA sequence: TGTGCCAGCAGTCCACGGGCCCCCCACGAGCAGTACTTC. It specifies CASSPRAPHEQYF. Full variable domain (rest looked up from reference TRBV7-9 and TRBJ2-7): DTGVSQNPRHKITKRGQNVTFRCDPISEHNRLYWYRQTLGQGPEFLTYFQNEAQLEKSRLLSDRFSAERPKGSFSTLEIQRTEQGDSAMYLCASSPRAPHEQYFGPGTRLTVT.

The chain is built from TRBV18 and TRBJ2-5, with 7 bases fitting TRBD2. The CDR3 is 16 residues long. V trimming: 3 bases; J trimming: 4 bases; junction bases outside the gene matches: 11. CDR1 KGHSH and CDR2 LQKENI come from the germline V gene. CDR3 DNA: TGTGCCAGCTCACCCCCCGGGGGAGGGATCCGAGAGACCCAGTACTTC. Translating it yields CASSPPGGGIRETQYF.

V gene TRBV19 combines with J gene TRBJ2-2; D remains ambiguous. Between the trimmed V and J ends, which lost 4 bases and 3 bases, there was a span of 6 bases. Germline CDR1 and CDR2: LNHDA and SQIVND (reference sequence). The length of the CDR3 is 13 residues. The DNA for the CDR3 is TGTGCCAGTAGTACAGGTGACACCGGGGAGCTGTTTTTT. This codes for CASSTGDTGELFF.

This clonotype was picked up one time. The chain has TRBV20-1 and TRBJ2-1; 10 positions match TRBD2. V shed 3 bases and J 12 bases; nucleotides not matched to a gene: 2. CDR1 and CDR2 (germline): DFQATT, SNEGSKA (reference sequence). The length of the CDR3 is 11 residues. The CDR3 nucleotides are TGCAGTGCTAGGGGGACTAGCGCGCAGTTCTTC. It codes for CSARGTSAQFF.

This clonotype was counted a few times. The chain uses TRBV7-8 and TRBJ2-7; 7 positions match TRBD2. The CDR3 contains 12 residues. The germline CDR1 and CDR2 sequences are SGHVS and FQNEAQ. The junction had 3 bases not matched to a gene; V was cut back by 5 bases and J by 5 bases. The CDR3 coding sequence is TGTGCCAGCAGCACCGGACTAGACGAGCAGTACTTC. Amino acid sequence: CASSTGLDEQYF.